Listed below are T cell receptor beta chains from one sample, sequenced in a study of shared clonotypes between healthy human individuals. Measured with immunoSEQ multiplex PCR; TCRdb has only the in-frame clones, and not every one. Of roughly 2.2 million clones in the sample, over 90% were seen once. The specimen sequenced was naive CD4+ T cells from PBMCs. The receptor source for this set is a man aged 18 to 30 in good health. Some clones in this sample may be carry-over from other donors' samples. Each CDR3 is given with its conserved first and last residue. Each record gives: clone size, D gene, V gene, J gene, CDR3 protein, CDR3 DNA. A D gene is named only where the DNA matches it firmly. Rows may omit the clone size; those that give it use once, few, many or a size class.

>NA|NA|TRBV5-1|TRBJ1-1
CASSLDPRGLNTEAFF
TGCGCCAGCAGCTTGGACCCTCGCGGTTTGAACACTGAAGCTTTCTTT
>NA|NA|TRBV2|TRBJ1-5
CASSALARDQPQHF
TGTGCCAGCAGTGCCCTGGCCCGGGATCAGCCCCAGCATTTT
>NA|TRBD1|TRBV30|TRBJ2-7
CAWRQGDEQYF
TGTGCCTGGAGGCAGGGGGACGAGCAGTACTTC
>NA|NA|TRBV7-2|TRBJ2-1
CASSLGVGDYNEQFF
TGTGCCAGCAGCTTAGGAGTGGGAGATTACAATGAGCAGTTCTTC
>NA|NA|TRBV6-1|TRBJ2-1
CASSGGTSRNEQFF
TGTGCCAGCAGTGGAGGGACCTCGCGGAATGAGCAGTTCTTC
>NA|NA|TRBV29-1|TRBJ1-1
CSVERQMNTEAFF
TGCAGCGTTGAAAGACAGATGAACACTGAAGCTTTCTTT
>NA|TRBD2|TRBV19|TRBJ2-7
CATRTSGDLFEQYF
TGTGCCACCCGGACTAGCGGAGACCTTTTCGAGCAGTACTTC
>NA|TRBD1|TRBV7-9|TRBJ2-3
CASSLAYVSGQGLDTQYF
TGTGCCAGCAGCTTAGCGTACGTGTCGGGACAGGGTTTGGATACGCAGTATTTT
>NA|NA|TRBV11-2|TRBJ1-2
CASSPRTFGYYGYTF
TGTGCCAGCAGCCCGAGGACATTCGGGTACTATGGCTACACCTTC
>NA|TRBD2|TRBV5-1|TRBJ2-7
CASSLPTSGIEQYF
TGCGCCAGCAGCTTGCCGACTAGCGGGATCGAGCAGTACTTC
>NA|NA|TRBV9|TRBJ1-1
CASSRQETEAFF
TGTGCCAGCAGTCGACAGGAGACTGAAGCTTTCTTT
>NA|NA|TRBV27|TRBJ2-7
CASSPSGILTYEQYF
TGTGCCAGCAGCCCCTCAGGTATCCTTACCTACGAGCAGTACTTC
>NA|NA|TRBV5-1|TRBJ2-1
CASSLGFGNEQFF
TGCGCCAGCAGCTTGGGCTTCGGCAATGAGCAGTTCTTC
>NA|NA|TRBV28|TRBJ2-1
CASTKDGLGDEQFF
TGTGCCAGCACCAAGGACGGCTTAGGGGATGAGCAGTTCTTC
>NA|TRBD2|TRBV9|TRBJ2-1
CASSVISGRGNEQFF
TGTGCCAGCAGCGTAATTAGCGGGAGAGGGAATGAGCAGTTCTTC
>NA|TRBD2|TRBV25-1|TRBJ2-7
CASRGDYGGEQYF
TGTGCCAGCAGGGGGGACTACGGAGGGGAGCAGTACTTC
>once|TRBD2|TRBV28|TRBJ2-7
CASSPAGGTYEQYF
TGTGCCAGCAGTCCAGCGGGAGGAACCTACGAGCAGTACTTC
>NA|NA|TRBV4-1|TRBJ2-2
CASSQDRGQTGELFF
TGCGCCAGCAGCCAAGATCGGGGGCAAACCGGGGAGCTGTTTTTT
>NA|NA|TRBV5-6|TRBJ1-1
CASSSVGGLNTEAFF
TGTGCCAGCAGCTCCGTGGGGGGCCTGAACACTGAAGCTTTCTTT
>NA|NA|TRBV28|TRBJ1-1
CASSPGQLMNTEAFF
TGTGCCAGCAGTCCCGGTCAGTTAATGAACACTGAAGCTTTCTTT
>NA|NA|TRBV6-1|TRBJ1-1
CASSDPFGGMNTEAFF
TGTGCCAGCAGTGACCCGTTTGGGGGAATGAACACTGAAGCTTTCTTT
>once|NA|TRBV28|TRBJ2-7
CASYTSGLSYEQYF
TGTGCCAGCTATACTTCGGGACTGAGCTACGAGCAGTACTTC
>NA|NA|TRBV7-6|TRBJ2-2
CASSPAIASPTGELFF
TGTGCCAGCAGCCCGGCAATAGCGTCGCCGACCGGGGAGCTGTTTTTT
>NA|NA|TRBV7-2|TRBJ2-7
CASSLIGSPYEQYF
TGTGCCAGCAGCTTAATCGGGTCTCCGTACGAGCAGTACTTC
>NA|NA|TRBV29-1|TRBJ2-7
CSAWTNSYEQYF
TGCAGCGCTTGGACAAACTCCTACGAGCAGTACTTC
>NA|TRBD1|TRBV7-2|TRBJ1-1
CASSSARGLTEAFF
TGTGCCAGCAGCTCCGCGAGGGGGCTCACTGAAGCTTTCTTT
>once|NA|TRBV4-3|TRBJ2-7
CASSQVFGATYEQYF
TGCGCCAGCAGCCAAGTATTTGGGGCCACCTACGAGCAGTACTTC
>NA|NA|TRBV6-1|TRBJ2-7
CASSVHRDYEQYF
TGTGCCAGCAGTGTTCACAGGGACTACGAGCAGTACTTC
>NA|TRBD1|TRBV18|TRBJ2-1
CASSPSRGRLSNEQFF
TGTGCCAGCTCACCATCGAGGGGGCGGTTGAGCAATGAGCAGTTCTTC
>NA|NA|TRBV10-2|TRBJ1-5
CASRADKYQPQHF
TGCGCCAGCAGAGCAGACAAGTATCAGCCCCAGCATTTT
>NA|NA|TRBV19|TRBJ2-2
CASSILATAFTGELFF
TGTGCCAGTAGTATCCTAGCGACAGCCTTCACCGGGGAGCTGTTTTTT
>NA|TRBD2|TRBV11-2|TRBJ2-4
CASSLDRASVAGENIQYF
TGTGCCAGCAGCTTAGACAGGGCGTCAGTAGCGGGAGAAAACATTCAGTACTTC
>once|TRBD1|TRBV6-6|TRBJ2-5
CASSYSQGAYETQYF
TGTGCCAGCAGTTACTCCCAGGGGGCATATGAGACCCAGTACTTC
>NA|NA|TRBV6-5|TRBJ1-1
CASSYSIRSYNTEAFF
TGTGCCAGCAGTTACTCTATCAGGAGTTACAACACTGAAGCTTTCTTT
>NA|TRBD2|TRBV2|TRBJ2-3
CASSRLAGGTDTQYF
TGTGCCAGCAGTCGACTAGCGGGAGGCACAGATACGCAGTATTTT
>NA|TRBD2|TRBV7-3|TRBJ2-1
CASSPGLASGEQFF
TGTGCCAGCAGCCCGGGACTAGCTTCGGGTGAGCAGTTCTTC
>NA|TRBD2|TRBV7-6|TRBJ2-7
CASSSLAANLEQYF
TGTGCCAGCAGCTCCCTAGCGGCAAATCTTGAGCAGTACTTC
>once|TRBD2|TRBV4-1|TRBJ2-7
CASSPLGRGLGYEQYF
TGCGCCAGCAGCCCTCTTGGGAGGGGATTGGGGTACGAGCAGTACTTC
>NA|TRBD2|TRBV29-1|TRBJ2-1
CSAQRLAGYNEQFF
TGCAGCGCCCAAAGGCTAGCGGGCTACAATGAGCAGTTCTTC
>NA|TRBD1|TRBV5-1|TRBJ1-4
CASSPGTGVGEKLFF
TGCGCCAGCAGCCCGGGGACAGGGGTGGGCGAAAAACTGTTTTTT
>once|NA|TRBV7-2|TRBJ2-3
CASSFKFGGTQDTQYF
TGTGCCAGCAGCTTCAAATTTGGGGGGACCCAGGATACGCAGTATTTT
>NA|NA|TRBV4-3|TRBJ2-3
CASSQVGGYAQYF
TGCGCCAGCAGCCAAGTTGGCGGATACGCGCAGTATTTT
>NA|NA|TRBV5-4|TRBJ2-1
CASSLFGGSYNEQFF
TGTGCCAGCAGCTTGTTTGGGGGCTCGTACAATGAGCAGTTCTTC
>NA|NA|TRBV5-5|TRBJ1-2
CASSSTGNYGYTF
TGTGCCAGCAGCTCGACGGGGAACTATGGCTACACCTTC
>NA|NA|TRBV7-9|TRBJ1-5
CASSRVLSYGQSDQPQHF
TGTGCCAGCAGCCGCGTCCTCAGTTATGGACAGAGTGATCAGCCCCAGCATTTT
>NA|TRBD1|TRBV18|TRBJ1-5
CASSSGQVNQPQHF
TGTGCCAGCTCATCCGGACAGGTCAATCAGCCCCAGCATTTT
>NA|TRBD1|TRBV19|TRBJ1-5
CASSSDRDSNQPQHF
TGTGCCAGTAGTTCCGACAGGGATAGCAATCAGCCCCAGCATTTT
>NA|NA|TRBV18|TRBJ2-5
CASSPYQETQYF
TGTGCCAGCTCACCCTACCAAGAGACCCAGTACTTC
>NA|NA|TRBV12-5|TRBJ2-1
CASGLNTYNEQFF
TGTGCTAGTGGTCTCAACACATACAATGAGCAGTTCTTC
>NA|NA|TRBV2|TRBJ1-2
CARDSGVPGYTF
TGTGCCAGAGATTCAGGGGTACCTGGCTACACCTTC
>NA|NA|TRBV6-5|TRBJ2-1
CASSLTAFPYNEQFF
TGTGCCAGCAGTCTGACTGCGTTCCCCTACAATGAGCAGTTCTTC
>NA|NA|TRBV27|TRBJ2-7
CASSLGGVTWTYEQYF
TGTGCCAGCAGTTTAGGTGGGGTAACATGGACCTACGAGCAGTACTTC
>NA|NA|TRBV9|TRBJ2-3
CASSTIRGTQYF
TGTGCCAGCAGCACCATTAGGGGTACGCAGTATTTT
>NA|TRBD1|TRBV5-1|TRBJ1-1
CASSRQGRDTEAFF
TGCGCCAGCAGCCGACAGGGGAGGGACACTGAAGCTTTCTTT
>NA|NA|TRBV7-2|TRBJ2-5
CASSLSRGETQYF
TGTGCCAGCAGCTTATCCAGGGGAGAGACCCAGTACTTC
>NA|NA|TRBV5-4|TRBJ1-1
CASSLDAGMNTEAFF
TGTGCCAGCAGCTTGGACGCCGGGATGAACACTGAAGCTTTCTTT
>NA|TRBD1|TRBV5-1|TRBJ2-7
CASSTGQATYEQYF
TGCGCCAGCAGCACGGGACAGGCTACCTACGAGCAGTACTTC